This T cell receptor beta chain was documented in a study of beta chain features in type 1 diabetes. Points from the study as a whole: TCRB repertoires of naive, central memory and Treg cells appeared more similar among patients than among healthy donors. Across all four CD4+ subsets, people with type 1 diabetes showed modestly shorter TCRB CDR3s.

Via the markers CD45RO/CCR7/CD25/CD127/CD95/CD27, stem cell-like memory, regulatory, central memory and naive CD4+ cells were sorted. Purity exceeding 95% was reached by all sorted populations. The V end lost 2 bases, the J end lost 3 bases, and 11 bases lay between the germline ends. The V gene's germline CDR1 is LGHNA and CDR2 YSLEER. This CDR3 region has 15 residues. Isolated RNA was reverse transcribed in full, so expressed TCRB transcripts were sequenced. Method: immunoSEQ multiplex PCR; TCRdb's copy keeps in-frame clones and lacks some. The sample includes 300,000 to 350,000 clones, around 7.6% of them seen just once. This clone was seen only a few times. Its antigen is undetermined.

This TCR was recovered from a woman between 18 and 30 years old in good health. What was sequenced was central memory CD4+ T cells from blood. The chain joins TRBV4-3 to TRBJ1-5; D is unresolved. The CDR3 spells CASSQSILPNQPQHF. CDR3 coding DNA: TGCGCCAGCAGCCAATCTATTCTCCCCAATCAGCCCCAGCATTTT.